This T cell receptor beta chain was profiled in a study of CD8 T cells in Susac syndrome. CDR1 and CDR2 (germline): MGHDK, SYGVNS. The CDR3 contains 14 residues. V was shortened by 8 bases and J by 4 bases, with 15 bases between the two germline ends. It was negative isolation that provided the CD8+ and CD4+ T cells, whereas TEMRA cells were enriched by FACS. With random hexamers, reverse transcription was performed on about 0.5 to 1 ug of RNA. The CDR3 of TCR beta was amplified by immunoSEQ multiplex PCR across 54 Vbeta and 13 Jbeta. TCRdb reanalysed the immunoSEQ multiplex PCR reads using MiXCR and keeps one entry per CDR3 protein. The sample yields some 110,000 distinct CDR3 sequences, 90% to 95% seen once.

This sequence originates from a human donor with multiple sclerosis. The V gene is TRBV25-1, the J gene TRBJ1-3, with a weak D call TRBD1 (5 bases). Sequenced: CD4+ T cells from PBMCs. CDR3 amino acids: CASGGTRAGNTIYF. The CDR3 DNA reads as TGTGCCAGCGGTGGAACCAGGGCAGGAAACACCATATATTTT.